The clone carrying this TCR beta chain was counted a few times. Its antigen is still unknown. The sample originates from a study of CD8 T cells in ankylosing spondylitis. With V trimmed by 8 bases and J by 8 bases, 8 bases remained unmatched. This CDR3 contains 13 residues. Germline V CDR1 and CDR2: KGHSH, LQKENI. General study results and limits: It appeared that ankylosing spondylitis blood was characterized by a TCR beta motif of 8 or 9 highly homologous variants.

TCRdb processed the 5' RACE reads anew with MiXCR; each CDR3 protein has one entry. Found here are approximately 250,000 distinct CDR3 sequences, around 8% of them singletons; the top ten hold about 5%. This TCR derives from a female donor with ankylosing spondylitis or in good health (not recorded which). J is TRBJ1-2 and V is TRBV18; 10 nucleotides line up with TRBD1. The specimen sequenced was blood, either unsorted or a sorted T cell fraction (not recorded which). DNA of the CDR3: TGTGCCAGCAACCCGGGGACAGGGGACGGCTACACCTTC. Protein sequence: CASNPGTGDGYTF.